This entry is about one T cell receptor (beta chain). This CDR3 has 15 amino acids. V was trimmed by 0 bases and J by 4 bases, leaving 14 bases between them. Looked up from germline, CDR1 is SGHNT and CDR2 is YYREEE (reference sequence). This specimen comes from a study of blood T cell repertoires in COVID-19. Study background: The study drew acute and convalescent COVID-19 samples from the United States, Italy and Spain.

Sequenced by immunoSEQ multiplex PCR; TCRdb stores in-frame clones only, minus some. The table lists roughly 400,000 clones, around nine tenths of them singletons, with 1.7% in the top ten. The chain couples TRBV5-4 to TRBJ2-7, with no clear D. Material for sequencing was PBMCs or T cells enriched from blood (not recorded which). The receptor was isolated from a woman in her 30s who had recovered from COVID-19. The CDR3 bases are TGTGCCAGCAGCTTGGAAGCACTCCCAATGTACGAGCAGTACTTC. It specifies CASSLEALPMYEQYF.